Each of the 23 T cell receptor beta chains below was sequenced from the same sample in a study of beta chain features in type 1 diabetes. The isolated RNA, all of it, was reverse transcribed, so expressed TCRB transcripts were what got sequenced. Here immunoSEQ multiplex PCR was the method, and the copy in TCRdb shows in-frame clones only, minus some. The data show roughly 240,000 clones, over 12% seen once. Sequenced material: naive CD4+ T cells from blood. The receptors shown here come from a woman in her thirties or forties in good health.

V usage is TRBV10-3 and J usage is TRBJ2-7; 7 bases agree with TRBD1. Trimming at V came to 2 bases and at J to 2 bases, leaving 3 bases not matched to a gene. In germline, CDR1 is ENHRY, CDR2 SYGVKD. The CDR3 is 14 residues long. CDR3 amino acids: CAISEPGTAYEQYF. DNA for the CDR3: TGTGCCATCAGTGAGCCCGGGACAGCCTACGAGCAGTACTTC.

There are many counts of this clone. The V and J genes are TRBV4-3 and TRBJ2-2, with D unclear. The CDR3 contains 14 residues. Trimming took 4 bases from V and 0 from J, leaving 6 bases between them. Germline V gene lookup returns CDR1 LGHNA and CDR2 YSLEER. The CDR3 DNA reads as TGCGCCAGCAGCCCCCGAGCGAACACCGGGGAGCTGTTTTTT. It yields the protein CASSPRANTGELFF.

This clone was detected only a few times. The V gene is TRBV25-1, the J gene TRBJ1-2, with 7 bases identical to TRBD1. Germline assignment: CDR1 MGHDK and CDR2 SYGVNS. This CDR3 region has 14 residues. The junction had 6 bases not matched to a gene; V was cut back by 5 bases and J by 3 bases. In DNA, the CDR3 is TGTGCCAGCAGTCCGACAGGGTACTACTATGGCTACACCTTC. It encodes CASSPTGYYYGYTF.

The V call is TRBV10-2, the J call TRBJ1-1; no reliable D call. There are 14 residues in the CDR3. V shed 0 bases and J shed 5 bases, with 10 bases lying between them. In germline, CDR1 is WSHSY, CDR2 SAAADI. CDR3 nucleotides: TGCGCCAGCAGTGAGTCGAACGGGTGGACTGAAGCTTTCTTT. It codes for CASSESNGWTEAFF.

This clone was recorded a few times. CDR3 coding DNA: TGTGCCAGCAGCTCACTCCCCCCCTACGAGCAGTACTTC. It translates to CASSSLPPYEQYF. The gene calls are TRBV7-9 and TRBJ2-7, with D unresolved. Germline V gives CDR1 SEHNR, CDR2 FQNEAQ (reference sequence). This CDR3 is built from 13 residues. The V and J ends lost 4 bases and 2 bases respectively, with 9 bases between them. Using reference TRBV7-9 and TRBJ2-7 for the parts outside the CDR3, the full variable domain is DTGVSQNPRHKITKRGQNVTFRCDPISEHNRLYWYRQTLGQGPEFLTYFQNEAQLEKSRLLSDRFSAERPKGSFSTLEIQRTEQGDSAMYLCASSSLPPYEQYFGPGTRLTVT.

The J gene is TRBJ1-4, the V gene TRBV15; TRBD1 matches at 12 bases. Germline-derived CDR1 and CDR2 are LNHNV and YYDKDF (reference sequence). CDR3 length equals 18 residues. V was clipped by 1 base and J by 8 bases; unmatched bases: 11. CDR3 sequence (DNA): TGTGCCACCAGCAGAGGGGGGGCCTCCGGGACAGGGGGCGAAAAACTGTTTTTT. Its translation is CATSRGGASGTGGEKLFF.

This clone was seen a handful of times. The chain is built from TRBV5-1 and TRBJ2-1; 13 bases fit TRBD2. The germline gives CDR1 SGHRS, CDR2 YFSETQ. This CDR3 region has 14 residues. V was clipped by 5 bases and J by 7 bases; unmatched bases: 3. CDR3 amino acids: CASRLAGGPNEQFF. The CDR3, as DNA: TGCGCCAGCAGACTAGCGGGGGGGCCGAATGAGCAGTTCTTC.

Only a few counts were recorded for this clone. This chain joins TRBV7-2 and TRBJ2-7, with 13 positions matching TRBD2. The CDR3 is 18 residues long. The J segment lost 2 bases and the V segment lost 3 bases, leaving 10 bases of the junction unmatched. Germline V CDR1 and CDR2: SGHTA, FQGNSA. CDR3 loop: CASSFIGLAGAQTYEQYF. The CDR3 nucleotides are TGTGCCAGCAGCTTTATAGGACTAGCGGGGGCCCAAACCTACGAGCAGTACTTC.

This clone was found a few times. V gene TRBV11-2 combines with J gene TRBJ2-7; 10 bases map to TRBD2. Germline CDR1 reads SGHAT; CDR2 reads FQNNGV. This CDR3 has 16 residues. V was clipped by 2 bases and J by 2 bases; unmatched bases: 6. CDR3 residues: CASSLLTSGAAYEQYF. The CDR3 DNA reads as TGTGCCAGCAGCTTACTAACTAGCGGGGCCGCCTACGAGCAGTACTTC.

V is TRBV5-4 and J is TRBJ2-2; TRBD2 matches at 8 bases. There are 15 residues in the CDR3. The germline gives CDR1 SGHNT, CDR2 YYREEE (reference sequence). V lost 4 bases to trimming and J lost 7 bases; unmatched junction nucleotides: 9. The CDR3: CASSPSTSEIGELFF. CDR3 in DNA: TGTGCCAGCAGCCCGTCGACTAGCGAAATCGGGGAGCTGTTTTTT. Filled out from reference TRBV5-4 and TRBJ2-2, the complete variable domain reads ETGVTQSPTHLIKTRGQQVTLRCSSQSGHNTVSWYQQALGQGPQFIFQYYREEENGRGNFPPRFSGLQFPNYSSELNVNALELDDSALYLCASSPSTSEIGELFFGEGSRLTVL.

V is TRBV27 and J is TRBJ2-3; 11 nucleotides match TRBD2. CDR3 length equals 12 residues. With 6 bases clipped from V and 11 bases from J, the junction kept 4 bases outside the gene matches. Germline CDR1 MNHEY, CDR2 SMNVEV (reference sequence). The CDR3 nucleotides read TGTGCCAGCAGCAACCTAGCGGGGGGGCAGTATTTT. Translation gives CASSNLAGGQYF.

In nucleotides, the CDR3 is TGCGCCAGCAGCTTCCAGGGACTCCCTCGGCCCCCTAGCCTGTTTTTT. Amino acid sequence: CASSFQGLPRPPSLFF. J is TRBJ2-2 and V is TRBV5-1; tentative D call: TRBD2 (6 bases). Germline CDR1 and CDR2: SGHRS and YFSETQ. The CDR3 loop spans 16 amino acids. The germline V and J ends were trimmed by 2 bases and 14 bases, with 25 bases remaining between them.

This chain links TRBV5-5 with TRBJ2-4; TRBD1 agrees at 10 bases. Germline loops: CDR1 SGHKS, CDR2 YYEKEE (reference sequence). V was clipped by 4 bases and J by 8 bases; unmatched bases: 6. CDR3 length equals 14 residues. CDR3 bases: TGTGCCAGCAGCCCGGGACAGGGGATGCACATTCAGTACTTC. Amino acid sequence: CASSPGQGMHIQYF.

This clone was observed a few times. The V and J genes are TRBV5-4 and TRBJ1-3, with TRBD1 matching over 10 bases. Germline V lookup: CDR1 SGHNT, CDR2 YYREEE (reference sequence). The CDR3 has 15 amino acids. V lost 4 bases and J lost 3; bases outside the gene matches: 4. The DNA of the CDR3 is TGTGCCAGCAGCAGACAGGGGGCAGGTGGAAACACCATATATTTT. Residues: CASSRQGAGGNTIYF.

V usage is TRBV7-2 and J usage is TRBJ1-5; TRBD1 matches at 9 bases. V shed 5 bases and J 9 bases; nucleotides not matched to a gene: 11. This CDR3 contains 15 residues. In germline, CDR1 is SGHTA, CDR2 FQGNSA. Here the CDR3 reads CASSLSGQGTGPQHF. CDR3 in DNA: TGTGCCAGCAGCCTCTCCGGACAGGGGACCGGGCCCCAGCATTTT. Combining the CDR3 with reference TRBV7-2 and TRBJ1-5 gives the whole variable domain GAGVSQSPSNKVTEKGKDVELRCDPISGHTALYWYRQSLGQGLEFLIYFQGNSAPDKSGLPSDRFSAERTGGSVSTLTIQRTQQEDSAVYLCASSLSGQGTGPQHFGDGTRLSIL.

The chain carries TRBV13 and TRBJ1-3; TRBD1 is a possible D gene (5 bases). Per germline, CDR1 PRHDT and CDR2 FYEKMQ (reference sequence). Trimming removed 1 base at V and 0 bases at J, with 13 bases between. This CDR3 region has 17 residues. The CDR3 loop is CASSLVSETDSGNTIYF. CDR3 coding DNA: TGTGCCAGCAGCTTAGTGTCCGAGACAGACTCTGGAAACACCATATATTTT.

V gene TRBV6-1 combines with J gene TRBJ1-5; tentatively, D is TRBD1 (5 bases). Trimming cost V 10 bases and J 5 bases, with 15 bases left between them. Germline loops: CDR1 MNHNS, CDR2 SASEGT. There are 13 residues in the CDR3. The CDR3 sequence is CATVLARDQPQHF. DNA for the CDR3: TGTGCCACCGTCCTTGCCAGGGATCAGCCCCAGCATTTT.

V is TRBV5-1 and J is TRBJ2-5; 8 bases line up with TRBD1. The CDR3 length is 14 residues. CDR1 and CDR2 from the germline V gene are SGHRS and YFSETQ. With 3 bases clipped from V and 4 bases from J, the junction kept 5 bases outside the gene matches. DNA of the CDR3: TGCGCCAGCAGCTCGACAGGGGTTGGAGAGACCCAGTACTTC. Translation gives CASSSTGVGETQYF.

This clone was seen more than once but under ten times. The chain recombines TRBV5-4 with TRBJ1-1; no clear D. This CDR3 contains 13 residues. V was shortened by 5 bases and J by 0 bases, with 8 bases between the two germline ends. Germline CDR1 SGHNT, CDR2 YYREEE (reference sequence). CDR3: CASSFTVNTEAFF. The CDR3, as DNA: TGTGCCAGCAGTTTTACAGTGAACACTGAAGCTTTCTTT.

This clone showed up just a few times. The CDR3, as DNA: TGCGCCAGCAGCCAGTTGGGCCTGTCCTACAATGAGCAGTTCTTC. Translating gives CASSQLGLSYNEQFF. This rearrangement joins TRBV5-1 to TRBJ2-1; D ambiguous. The CDR3 sequence is 15 residues long. Germline values: CDR1 SGHRS, CDR2 YFSETQ. V was shortened by 4 bases and J by 1 base, with 12 bases between the two germline ends.

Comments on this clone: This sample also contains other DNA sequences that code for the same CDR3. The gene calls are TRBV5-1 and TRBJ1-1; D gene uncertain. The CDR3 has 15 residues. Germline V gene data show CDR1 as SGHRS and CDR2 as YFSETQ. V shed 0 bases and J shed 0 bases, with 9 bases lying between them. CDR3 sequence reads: CASSLAPGLNTEAFF. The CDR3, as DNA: TGCGCCAGCAGCTTGGCCCCAGGCCTGAACACTGAAGCTTTCTTT.

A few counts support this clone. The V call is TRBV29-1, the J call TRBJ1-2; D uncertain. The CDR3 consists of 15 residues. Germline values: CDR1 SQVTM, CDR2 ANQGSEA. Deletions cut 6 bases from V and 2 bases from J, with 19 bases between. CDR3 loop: CSVLNYKVANYGYTF. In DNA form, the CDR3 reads TGCAGCGTGCTCAACTACAAGGTCGCCAACTATGGCTACACCTTC.

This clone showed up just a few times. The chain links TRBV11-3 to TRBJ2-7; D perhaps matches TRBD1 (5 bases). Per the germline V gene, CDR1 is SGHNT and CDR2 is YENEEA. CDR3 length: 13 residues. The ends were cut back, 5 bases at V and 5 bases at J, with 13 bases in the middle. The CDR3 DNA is TGTGCCAGCAGCACACGTACAGGCCACGAGCAGTACTTC. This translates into CASSTRTGHEQYF.